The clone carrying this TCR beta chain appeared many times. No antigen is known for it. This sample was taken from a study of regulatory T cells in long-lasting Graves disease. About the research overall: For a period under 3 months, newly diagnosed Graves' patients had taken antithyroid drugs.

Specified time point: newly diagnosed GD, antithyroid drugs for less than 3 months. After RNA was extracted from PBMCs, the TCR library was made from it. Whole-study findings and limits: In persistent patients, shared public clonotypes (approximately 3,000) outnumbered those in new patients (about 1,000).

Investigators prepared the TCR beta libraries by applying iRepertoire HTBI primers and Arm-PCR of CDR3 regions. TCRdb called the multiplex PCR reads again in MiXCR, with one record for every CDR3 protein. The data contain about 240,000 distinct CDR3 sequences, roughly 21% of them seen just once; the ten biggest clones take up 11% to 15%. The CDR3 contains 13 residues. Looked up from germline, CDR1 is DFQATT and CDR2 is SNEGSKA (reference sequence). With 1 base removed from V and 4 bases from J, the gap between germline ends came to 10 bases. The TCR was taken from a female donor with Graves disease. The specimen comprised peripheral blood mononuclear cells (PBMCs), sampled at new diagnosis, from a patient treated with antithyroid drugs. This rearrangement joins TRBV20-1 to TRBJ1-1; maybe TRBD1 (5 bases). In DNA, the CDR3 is TGCAGTGCTAGAGGATACACAGGCACTGAAGCTTTCTTT. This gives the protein CSARGYTGTEAFF.